There are a few counts of the clone carrying this T cell receptor (beta chain). This likely comes from a read error, as the CDR3 has no conserved phenylalanine or tryptophan at its end. Because the CDR3's place on the DNA is in doubt, the DNA is left out and the CDR3 is given as listed by TCRdb. Termini included, the CDR3 measures 13 amino acids. CDR1 and CDR2 from the germline V gene are SGHRS and YFSETQ. Next came a second PCR, run for about 6 to 12 cycles, which used a sample-barcoded 5' primer along with a J-beta primer mix. Each cDNA was tagged by a template-switch adaptor containing 12 random nucleotides. TCRdb re-derived calls from the 5' RACE reads in MiXCR, one entry per CDR3 protein. The data contain some 290,000 distinct CDR3 sequences, around 30% of them singletons. This entry belongs to a study of blood T cells in healthy people across ages.

Input material: blood. The source of this sequence is a woman aged 70 to 79 in good health. This chain joins TRBV5-1 and TRBJ2-5; TRBD1 is taken as the D call from the table, unchecked against the DNA. The chain's CDR3 is CASSLISGTGMYV.